This is a list of T cell receptor beta chains from one sample in a study of beta chain features in type 1 diabetes. Profiling relied on immunoSEQ multiplex PCR, and the TCRdb table lists in-frame clones only, not all of them. The sample lists roughly 450,000 clones; about 14% were seen once. The sample consisted of naive CD4+ T cells from blood. Source of these receptors: a man aged 25-45 years in good health. The CDR3 runs from the conserved cysteine through the conserved F or W. Fields, in order: clone size, J gene, V gene, D gene, CDR3 DNA, CDR3 protein. D genes are given only for firm matches. Only some rows state a clone size, as once, few, many or a class for expanded clones.

>few|TRBJ2-3|TRBV10-3|TRBD2
TGTGCCATCAGTTTCCCCTCTAGCGGGGGGACAGATACGCAGTATTTT
CAISFPSSGGTDTQYF
>-|TRBJ1-1|TRBV7-9|-
TGTGCCAGCAGCCCCCCCAGTGTGCCCACTGAAGCTTTCTTT
CASSPPSVPTEAFF
>few|TRBJ1-4|TRBV19|TRBD1
TGTGCCAGTAGCCCCGACAGGGTGCCTAATGAAAAACTGTTTTTT
CASSPDRVPNEKLFF
>-|TRBJ1-2|TRBV30|-
TGTGCCTGGAGTGTTTCCGGGCATGGCTACACCTTC
CAWSVSGHGYTF
>few|TRBJ2-3|TRBV7-9|-
TGTGCCAGCAGCTTTGGGGGGAGCACAGATACGCAGTATTTT
CASSFGGSTDTQYF
>-|TRBJ1-1|TRBV7-9|-
TGTGCCAGCAGCGTATTGCAAGCTTTCTTT
CASSVLQAFF
>few|TRBJ2-1|TRBV19|-
TGTGCCAGTAGTATTTTTATGGGGGTTTACTCCTACAATGAGCAGTTCTTC
CASSIFMGVYSYNEQFF
>-|TRBJ2-2|TRBV7-2|-
TGTGCCAGCAGCCCATCAACCGGGGAGCTGTTTTTT
CASSPSTGELFF
>-|TRBJ2-7|TRBV9|-
TGTGCCAGCAGCGGCGGGCCCTCTTCCTACGAGCAGTACTTC
CASSGGPSSYEQYF
>few|TRBJ2-3|TRBV9|TRBD2
TGTGCCAGCACCCGCTCCGGGAGGACAGATACGCAGTATTTT
CASTRSGRTDTQYF
>many|TRBJ2-1|TRBV14|-
TGTGCCAGCAGCCAATTTGCGGGCAGTTACAATGAGCAGTTCTTC
CASSQFAGSYNEQFF
>-|TRBJ2-7|TRBV5-1|-
TGCGCCAGCAGCTTGGTATCTTTGAGGGACGAGCAGTACTTC
CASSLVSLRDEQYF
>-|TRBJ2-5|TRBV14|-
TGTGCCAGCAGCGGCCGACTACGTCAAGAGACCCAGTACTTC
CASSGRLRQETQYF
>few|TRBJ1-6|TRBV7-8|-
TGTGCCAGCAACCCCCGGCGGGATAATTCACCCCTCCACTTT
CASNPRRDNSPLHF
>few|TRBJ2-1|TRBV14|-
TGTGCCAGCAGCCAAGGACACGGAAGGTTCTTC
CASSQGHGRFF
>-|TRBJ2-3|TRBV5-1|TRBD2
TGCGCCAGCAGCTTGGGACTAGCGGGAGTCGCAGATACGCAGTATTTT
CASSLGLAGVADTQYF
>-|TRBJ2-5|TRBV5-4|-
TGTGCCAGCAGCTTGGGGGGAGCCCAAGAGACCCAGTACTTC
CASSLGGAQETQYF
>-|TRBJ2-4|TRBV6-1|-
TGTGCCAGCAGTTCAGATGGGATTTGGAACATTCAGTACTTC
CASSSDGIWNIQYF
>few|TRBJ2-5|TRBV27|-
TGTGCCAGCAGATCGCCCCCTCCGACTTACCTCCAAGAGACCCAGTACTTC
CASRSPPPTYLQETQYF
>-|TRBJ1-1|TRBV9|-
TGTGCCAGCAGTTTTTCGACGGGGACTGAAGCTTTCTTT
CASSFSTGTEAFF
>few|TRBJ2-7|TRBV7-2|-
TGTGCCAGCAGCTCTGCCTACGAGCAGTACTTC
CASSSAYEQYF
>few|TRBJ2-1|TRBV5-4|TRBD2
TGTGCCAGCAGCTTAACTAGCGGCTCCTACAATGAGCAGTTCTTC
CASSLTSGSYNEQFF
>-|TRBJ2-1|TRBV6-7|-
TGTGCCAGCAGTTACCCTTTTCCGGGAGACCACAATGAGCAGTTCTTC
CASSYPFPGDHNEQFF
>-|TRBJ2-7|TRBV7-2|-
TGTGCCAGCAGCCTCGCAGGCTCGCTCCACGAGCAGTACTTC
CASSLAGSLHEQYF
>-|TRBJ2-5|TRBV29-1|-
TGCAGCGTTGAAGTCTCCGGGGCCCAGTACTTC
CSVEVSGAQYF
>few|TRBJ2-6|TRBV19|TRBD1
TGTGCCAGTAGCATCCTGATGGGGACAGGCCTGAAATCTGGGGCCAACGTCCTGACTTTC
CASSILMGTGLKSGANVLTF
>few|TRBJ1-2|TRBV29-1|-
TGCAGCGTTGAAGATCCTGTATTGGGCGGCTACACCTTC
CSVEDPVLGGYTF
>many|TRBJ2-1|TRBV10-3|-
TGTGCCATCTCGATTTTAGAGGGTAATGAGCAGTTCTTC
CAISILEGNEQFF
>few|TRBJ1-1|TRBV30|TRBD1
TGTGCCTGGAGAGGTACTAAGGGGGCAAAGACTGAAGCTTTCTTT
CAWRGTKGAKTEAFF
>-|TRBJ2-6|TRBV2|TRBD1
TGTGCCAGCAGTCCGCCCGGGACAGCTTTCTCTGGGGCCAACGTCCTGACTTTC
CASSPPGTAFSGANVLTF